The next 16 T cell receptor beta chains were all read from a single sample in a study of beta chain features in type 1 diabetes (dated by TCRdb to between 2017 and 2018). The library was generated by the immunoSEQ multiplex PCR assay. The entire amount of isolated RNA was reverse transcribed using the High Capacity cDNA Reverse Transcription Kit, so the sequenced TCRB transcripts were expressed ones. TCRdb stores this immuneACCESS table with in-frame sequences only. Part of the clones is absent; in the studies checked, under half of the shortfall reflects unresolved V genes, and no reason is known for the rest. For this sample the table gives hundreds of thousands of clones, of which more than 9% were detected only once. In total, the top ten clones hold approximately 0.035% of the sample. Sequencing was carried out using naive CD4+ T cells from blood. The cell subset or site label of this sample denotes: true naive CD4+ T cells. The receptor source for this set is a woman aged 18 to 35 in good health.

The chain recombines TRBV19 with TRBJ2-5; D gene ambiguous. Trimming shortened V by 3 bases and J by 2 bases, and 7 bases separated the two germline ends. The CDR3 extends over 13 amino acids. From germline, CDR1 is LNHDA and CDR2 SQIVND (reference sequence). The CDR3: CASSISGQETQYF. DNA of the CDR3: TGTGCCAGTAGTATTTCCGGGCAAGAGACCCAGTACTTC.

This clone appeared a single time. Relative to the germline gene, one junction end is altered; a read error may explain this. The rearrangement joins TRBV9 to TRBJ2-7; 8 bases fit TRBD1. This CDR3 region has 13 residues. Per germline, CDR1 SGDLS and CDR2 YYNGEE. This CDR3 reads CASSVAGGYKQYF. CDR3 coding DNA: TGTGCCAGCAGCGTAGCAGGGGGCTACAAGCAGTACTTC.

This clone was recorded a few times. J is TRBJ2-1 and V is TRBV7-7; D call uncertain. The CDR3 extends over 13 amino acids. The V and J ends lost 5 bases and 10 bases respectively, with 15 bases between them. Per the germline V gene, CDR1 is SSHAT and CDR2 is FNYEAQ (reference sequence). CDR3 in DNA: TGTGCCAGCAGCCCGTCTTCCCGTTTGGAGCAGTTCTTC. Protein sequence: CASSPSSRLEQFF.

This clone occurred a few times. The rearrangement joins TRBV2 to TRBJ1-1; 7 nucleotides match TRBD1. Germline-derived CDR1 and CDR2 are SNHLY and FYNNEI. The V gene end was trimmed by 5 bases and the J gene end by 1 base; junction bases not matched to a gene: 1. CDR3 length: 13 amino acids. DNA for the CDR3: TGTGCCAGCAGTAGGGACAGGAACACTGAAGCTTTCTTT. It translates to CASSRDRNTEAFF.

There are a few counts of this clone. The chain combines TRBV7-9 with TRBJ1-3; TRBD1 might be the D (5 bases). V gave up 5 bases and J gave up 0 bases, with 5 bases separating them. This CDR3 comprises 13 residues. From germline, CDR1 is SEHNR and CDR2 FQNEAQ (reference sequence). CDR3 region: CASSTGSGNTIYF. The CDR3 region has the DNA TGTGCCAGCAGCACAGGCTCTGGAAACACCATATATTTT. Full variable domain (rest looked up from reference TRBV7-9 and TRBJ1-3): DTGVSQNPRHKITKRGQNVTFRCDPISEHNRLYWYRQTLGQGPEFLTYFQNEAQLEKSRLLSDRFSAERPKGSFSTLEIQRTEQGDSAMYLCASSTGSGNTIYFGEGSWLTVV.

The chain is built from TRBV6-5 and TRBJ1-2, with D possibly being TRBD1 (6 bases). The CDR3 has 15 amino acids. Germline CDR1 is MNHEY and CDR2 is SVGAGI. Trimming took off 8 bases at V and 2 bases at J, with 18 bases between the two ends. In DNA, the CDR3 is TGTGCCAGCTGCTTATGCGAGGGGGAGAACTATGGCTACACCTTC. Translation gives CASCLCEGENYGYTF.

There are a few counts of this clone. This chain joins TRBV7-2 and TRBJ2-7, with D possibly matching TRBD1 (6 bases). Trimming took 0 bases from V and 3 from J, leaving 15 bases between them. The CDR3 extends over 16 amino acids. The germline gives CDR1 SGHTA, CDR2 FQGNSA. CDR3 residues: CASSLAGTSLLYEQYF. CDR3 bases: TGTGCCAGCAGCTTAGCCGGGACAAGCCTCCTCTACGAGCAGTACTTC.

This clone was seen only a few times. This chain connects TRBV19 to TRBJ2-1; D unclear. The CDR3 sequence is 15 residues long. CDR1 LNHDA and CDR2 SQIVND come from the germline V gene (reference sequence). Between the trimmed V and J ends, which lost 0 bases and 3 bases, there was a span of 9 bases. The DNA of the CDR3 is TGTGCCAGTAGTATAGAAAGGCAGGACTACAATGAGCAGTTCTTC. Protein sequence: CASSIERQDYNEQFF.

This clone was counted a few times. This chain links TRBV5-1 with TRBJ1-2, with TRBD1 identical over 7 bases. The J segment lost 6 bases and the V segment lost 7 bases, leaving 12 bases of the junction unmatched. The CDR3 extends over 14 amino acids. Germline CDR1 is SGHRS and CDR2 is YFSETQ. The CDR3 region has the DNA TGCGCCAGCCGGAAAAGGGGGACAGATGATGGCTACACCTTC. This translates into CASRKRGTDDGYTF.

The sample holds a few counts of this clone. The chain employs TRBV11-2 and TRBJ1-1; a weak D match, TRBD1 (6 bases). Trimming removed 8 bases at V and 4 bases at J, with 11 bases between. The germline gives CDR1 SGHAT, CDR2 FQNNGV. CDR3 length: 12 residues. CDR3 loop: CASRTVATEAFF. The CDR3 DNA reads as TGTGCCAGCCGGACAGTCGCCACTGAAGCTTTCTTT.

This clone was seen only a few times. The gene calls are TRBV2 and TRBJ2-1; tentative D call: TRBD2 (7 bases). This CDR3 has 15 residues. CDR1 is SNHLY and CDR2 is FYNNEI in the germline V gene. With 7 bases removed from V and 6 bases from J, the gap between germline ends came to 19 bases. CDR3 sequence: CASTSVGGPGNEQFF. CDR3 nucleotides: TGTGCCAGCACTTCCGTGGGGGGGCCAGGCAATGAGCAGTTCTTC.

This clone was seen a handful of times. V usage is TRBV10-3 and J usage is TRBJ2-6; D may be TRBD2 (6 bases). CDR1 and CDR2 (germline): ENHRY, SYGVKD. Trimming cost V 10 bases and J 0 bases, with 7 bases left between them. CDR3 length equals 13 residues. The DNA for the CDR3 is TGTGCCACCGGGAGCTCTGGGGCCAACGTCCTGACTTTC. It encodes CATGSSGANVLTF.

The CDR3 DNA reads as TGCAGTGCTAGGACAGGATATGGCTACACCTTC. Translation: CSARTGYGYTF. J is TRBJ1-2 and V is TRBV20-1; a weak D match, TRBD1 (6 bases). The CDR3 is made up of 11 amino acids. Per germline, CDR1 DFQATT and CDR2 SNEGSKA (reference sequence). Trimming pared 3 bases from V and 5 bases from J, leaving 7 bases between.

This clone was seen more than once but under ten times. The chain couples TRBV5-4 to TRBJ2-5, with D possibly TRBD1 on 7 matching bases. The V gene lost 1 base and the J gene lost 2 bases, with 12 bases spanning the gap. The CDR3 has 15 residues. The germline gives CDR1 SGHNT, CDR2 YYREEE (reference sequence). CDR3: CASSLPRGRQETQYF. The CDR3 DNA reads as TGTGCCAGCAGCTTGCCCAGGGGGAGGCAAGAGACCCAGTACTTC.

This chain connects TRBV6-1 to TRBJ2-1, with 10 bases identical to TRBD2. CDR3 size: 17 residues. Germline CDR1 reads MNHNS; CDR2 reads SASEGT. Losses at the gene ends were 0 bases for V and 4 bases for J; bases not matched to a gene: 6. CDR3 sequence reads: CASSEAVRGLAYNEQFF. The CDR3 nucleotides read TGTGCCAGCAGTGAAGCGGTTCGGGGACTAGCGTACAATGAGCAGTTCTTC.

This clone was seen only a few times. V gene TRBV2 combines with J gene TRBJ2-1, with 12 bases matching TRBD2. V lost 6 bases, J lost 2 bases, and 2 bases stayed unmatched. The CDR3 spans 15 residues. The V gene's germline CDR1 is SNHLY and CDR2 FYNNEI. DNA of the CDR3: TGTGCCAGCAGGGGACTAGCGGGCCCCTACAATGAGCAGTTCTTC. It yields the protein CASRGLAGPYNEQFF.